One and the same sample provided the 3 T cell receptor beta chains below, sequenced in a study of CD8 T cells in Susac syndrome. With random hexamers, reverse transcription was performed on about 0.45 to 1 ug of RNA. Using its own MiXCR run on the immunoSEQ multiplex PCR reads, TCRdb lists one record per CDR3 protein. Among about 150,000 distinct CDR3 sequences listed, around 96% were seen once. Sequencing was performed on CD8+ T cells from PBMCs. All receptors derive from a human donor with multiple sclerosis.

CDR3 in DNA: TGCAGCGTCCTCACAGGGCTAGAGACTGAAGCTTTCTTT. The encoded protein is CSVLTGLETEAFF. The chain has TRBV29-1 and TRBJ1-1; weak D call: TRBD1 (6 bases). The germline V gene has CDR1 SQVTM and CDR2 ANQGSEA. Trimming stripped 6 bases from V and 5 bases from J, with 16 bases between. The CDR3 has 13 residues.

V is TRBV7-9 and J is TRBJ2-6; D unresolved. The germline V gene has CDR1 SEHNR and CDR2 FQNEAQ (reference sequence). The V gene lost 5 bases and the J gene lost 0 bases, with 14 bases spanning the gap. The CDR3 consists of 17 residues. CDR3 protein: CASSPPILDSGANVLTF. Written as DNA, the CDR3 is TGTGCCAGCAGCCCACCAATCCTGGACTCTGGGGCCAACGTCCTGACTTTC.

This chain links TRBV4-1 with TRBJ2-5, with no clear D. The CDR3 has 14 amino acids. Looked up from germline, CDR1 is MGHRA and CDR2 is YSYEKL. The V gene lost 2 bases and the J gene lost 5 bases, with 12 bases spanning the gap. The CDR3 DNA reads as TGCGCCAGCAGCCAAAGGAGTGGTTACGAGACCCAGTACTTC. Amino acid sequence: CASSQRSGYETQYF.